This T cell receptor beta chain was identified in a study of blood T cell repertoires in COVID-19. This CDR3 is built from 12 residues. V was trimmed by 10 bases and J by 5 bases, leaving 11 bases between them. The repertoire was sequenced with immunoSEQ multiplex PCR; TCRdb's copy has only in-frame clones and lacks some. Here the sample spans 120,000 to 150,000 clones, 75% to 85% being singletons. Sequencing input: peripheral blood. The V call is TRBV12-3 or TRBV12-4, the J call TRBJ2-2; D possibly corresponds to TRBD2 (5 bases). The TCR originated in a woman aged 80 or over with acute or convalescent COVID-19. The CDR3 reads CATEGDTGELFF. In DNA, the CDR3 is TGTGCCACCGAGGGAGATACCGGGGAGCTGTTTTTT.